This TCR beta chain was captured in a study of T cell responses to AZD1222 COVID-19 vaccine. General study points: Vaccine-associated CD4 TCRs spanned spike, dominant at 160-218 and 743-854. Mostly white British, mostly female donors; authors suggested clonal diversity may be underestimated.

This clone was counted once. Its antigen is unknown. This CDR3 comprises 14 residues. With 5 bases clipped from V and 8 bases from J, the junction kept 5 bases outside the gene matches. CDR1 is MDHEN and CDR2 is SYDVKM in the germline V gene. Repertoires were generated with immunoSEQ multiplex PCR, while TCRdb's copy carries only in-frame clones and drops some. Altogether about 83,000 clones are present, 88% being singletons, with the ten largest covering roughly 5.1%. Source: peripheral blood, taken on day 0 of MenACWY control vaccination. This rearrangement joins TRBV28 to TRBJ2-4; 11 positions agree with TRBD1. This clonotype was obtained from an adult in good health. CDR3 region: CASSHGQGADIQYF. The CDR3 DNA reads as TGTGCCAGCAGTCATGGACAGGGGGCGGACATTCAGTACTTC.